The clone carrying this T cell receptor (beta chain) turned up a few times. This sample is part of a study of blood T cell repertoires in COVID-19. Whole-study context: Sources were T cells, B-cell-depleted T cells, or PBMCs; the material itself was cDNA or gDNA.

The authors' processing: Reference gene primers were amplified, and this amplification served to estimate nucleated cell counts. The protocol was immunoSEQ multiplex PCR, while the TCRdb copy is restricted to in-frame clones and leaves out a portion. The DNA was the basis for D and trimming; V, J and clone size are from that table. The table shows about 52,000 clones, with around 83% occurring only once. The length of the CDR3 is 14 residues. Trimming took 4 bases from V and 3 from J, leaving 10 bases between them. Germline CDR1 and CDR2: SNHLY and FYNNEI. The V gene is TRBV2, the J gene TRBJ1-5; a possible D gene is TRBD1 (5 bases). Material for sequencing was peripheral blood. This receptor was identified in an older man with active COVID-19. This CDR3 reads CASSVYRYNQPQHF. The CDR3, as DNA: TGTGCCAGCAGTGTTTACAGGTACAATCAGCCCCAGCATTTT.